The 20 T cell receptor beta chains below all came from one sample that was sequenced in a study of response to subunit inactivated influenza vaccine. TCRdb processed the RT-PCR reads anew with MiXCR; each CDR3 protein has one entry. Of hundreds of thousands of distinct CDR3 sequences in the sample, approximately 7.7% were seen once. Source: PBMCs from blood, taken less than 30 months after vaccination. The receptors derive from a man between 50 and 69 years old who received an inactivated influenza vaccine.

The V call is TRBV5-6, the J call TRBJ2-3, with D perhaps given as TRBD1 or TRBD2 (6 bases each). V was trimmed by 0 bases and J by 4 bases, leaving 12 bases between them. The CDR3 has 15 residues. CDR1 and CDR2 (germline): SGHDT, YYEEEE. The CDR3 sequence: CASSLDGGGPDTQYF. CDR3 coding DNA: TGTGCCAGCAGCTTGGACGGAGGGGGGCCAGATACGCAGTATTTT.

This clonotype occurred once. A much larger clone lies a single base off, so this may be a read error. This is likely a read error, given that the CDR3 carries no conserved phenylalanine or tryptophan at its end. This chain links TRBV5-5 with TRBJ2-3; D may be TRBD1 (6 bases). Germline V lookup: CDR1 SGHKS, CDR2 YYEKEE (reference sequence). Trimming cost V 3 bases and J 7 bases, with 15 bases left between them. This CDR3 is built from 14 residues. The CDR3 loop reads CASSSQIQGYTQYS. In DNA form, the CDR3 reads TGTGCCAGCAGCTCTCAAATACAGGGTTATACGCAGTATTCT.

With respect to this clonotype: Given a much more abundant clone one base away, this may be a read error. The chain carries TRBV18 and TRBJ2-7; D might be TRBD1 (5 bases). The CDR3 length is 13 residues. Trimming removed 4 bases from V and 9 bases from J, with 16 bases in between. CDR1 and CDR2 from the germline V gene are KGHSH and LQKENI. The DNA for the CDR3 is TGTGCCAGCTCACGGCAGGGTGGGGTCCCGCAGTACTTC. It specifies CASSRQGGVPQYF.

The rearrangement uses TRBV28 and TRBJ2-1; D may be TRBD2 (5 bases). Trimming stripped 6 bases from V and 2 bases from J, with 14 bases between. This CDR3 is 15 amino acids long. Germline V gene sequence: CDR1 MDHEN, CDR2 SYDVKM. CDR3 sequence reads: CASSPVLGTYNEQFF. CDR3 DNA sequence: TGTGCCAGCAGCCCCGTCCTCGGGACCTACAATGAGCAGTTCTTC.

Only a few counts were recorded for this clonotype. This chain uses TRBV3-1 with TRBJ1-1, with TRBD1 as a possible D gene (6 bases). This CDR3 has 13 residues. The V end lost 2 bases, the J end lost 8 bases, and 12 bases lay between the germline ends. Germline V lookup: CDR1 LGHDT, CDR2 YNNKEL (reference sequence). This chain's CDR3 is CASSQFPGQEAFF. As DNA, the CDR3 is TGTGCCAGCAGCCAATTCCCGGGACAAGAAGCTTTCTTT.

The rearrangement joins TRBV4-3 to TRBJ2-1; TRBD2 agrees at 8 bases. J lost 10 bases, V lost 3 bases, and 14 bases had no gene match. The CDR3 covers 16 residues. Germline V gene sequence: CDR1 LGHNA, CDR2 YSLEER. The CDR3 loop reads CASSQETSALQREQFF. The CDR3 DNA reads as TGCGCCAGCAGCCAGGAGACTAGCGCCTTACAAAGGGAGCAGTTCTTC.

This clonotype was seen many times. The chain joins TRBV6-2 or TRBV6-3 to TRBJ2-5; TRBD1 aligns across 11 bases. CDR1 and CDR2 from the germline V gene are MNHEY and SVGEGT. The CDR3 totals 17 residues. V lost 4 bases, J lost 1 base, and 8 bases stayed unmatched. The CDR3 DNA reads TGTGCCAGCAGTTCGGGACAGGGGGTTGTCTTCCAAGAGACCCAGTACTTC. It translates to CASSSGQGVVFQETQYF.

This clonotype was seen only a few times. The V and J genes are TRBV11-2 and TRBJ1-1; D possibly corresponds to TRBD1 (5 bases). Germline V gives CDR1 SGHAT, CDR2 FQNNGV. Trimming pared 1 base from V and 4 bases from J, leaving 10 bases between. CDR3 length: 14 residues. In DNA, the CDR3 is TGTGCCAGCAGCTTAGCAGGGTTTACCACTGAAGCTTTCTTT. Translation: CASSLAGFTTEAFF.

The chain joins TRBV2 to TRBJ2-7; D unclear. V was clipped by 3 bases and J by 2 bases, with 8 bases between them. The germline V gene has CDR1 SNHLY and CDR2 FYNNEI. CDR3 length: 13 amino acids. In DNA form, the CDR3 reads TGTGCCAGCAGTGATGTGGGAACCTACGAGCAGTACTTC. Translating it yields CASSDVGTYEQYF.

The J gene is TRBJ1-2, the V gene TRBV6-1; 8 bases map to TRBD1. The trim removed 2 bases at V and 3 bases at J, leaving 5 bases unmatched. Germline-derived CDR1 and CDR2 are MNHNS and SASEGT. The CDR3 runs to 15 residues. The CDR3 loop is CASSENNRGDYGYTF. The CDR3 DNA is TGTGCCAGCAGTGAAAACAACAGGGGGGACTATGGCTACACCTTC.

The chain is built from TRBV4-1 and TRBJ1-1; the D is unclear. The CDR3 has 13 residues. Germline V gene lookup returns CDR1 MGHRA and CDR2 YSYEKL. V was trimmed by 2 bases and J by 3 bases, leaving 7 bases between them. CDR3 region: CASSQFWDTEAFF. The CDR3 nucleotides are TGCGCCAGCAGCCAATTCTGGGACACTGAAGCTTTCTTT.

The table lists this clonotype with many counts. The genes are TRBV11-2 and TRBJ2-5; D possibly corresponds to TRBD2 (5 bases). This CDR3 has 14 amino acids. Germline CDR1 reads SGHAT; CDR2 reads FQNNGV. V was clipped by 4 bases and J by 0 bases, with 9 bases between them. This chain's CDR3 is CASSSLANQETQYF. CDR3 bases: TGTGCCAGCAGCTCCCTAGCTAACCAAGAGACCCAGTACTTC.

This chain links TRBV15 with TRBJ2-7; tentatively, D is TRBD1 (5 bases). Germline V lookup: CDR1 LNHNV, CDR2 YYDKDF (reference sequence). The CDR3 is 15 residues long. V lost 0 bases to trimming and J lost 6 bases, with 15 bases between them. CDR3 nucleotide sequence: TGTGCCACCAGCAGAGATTTGAGGCAGGGTGGCGAGCAGTACTTC. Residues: CATSRDLRQGGEQYF.

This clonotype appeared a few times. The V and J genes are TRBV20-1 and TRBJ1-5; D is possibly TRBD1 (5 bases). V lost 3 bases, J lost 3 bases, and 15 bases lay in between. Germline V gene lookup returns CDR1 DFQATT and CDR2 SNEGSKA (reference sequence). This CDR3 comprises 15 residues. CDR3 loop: CSARGPQNFNQPQHF. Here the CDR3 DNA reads TGCAGTGCTAGGGGACCCCAGAACTTCAATCAGCCCCAGCATTTT.

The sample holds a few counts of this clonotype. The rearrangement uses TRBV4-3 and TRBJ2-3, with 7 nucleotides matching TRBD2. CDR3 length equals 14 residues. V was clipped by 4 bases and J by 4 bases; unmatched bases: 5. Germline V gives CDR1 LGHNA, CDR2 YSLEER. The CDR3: CASSLLASPDTQYF. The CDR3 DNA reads TGCGCCAGCAGCCTACTAGCGTCCCCAGATACGCAGTATTTT.

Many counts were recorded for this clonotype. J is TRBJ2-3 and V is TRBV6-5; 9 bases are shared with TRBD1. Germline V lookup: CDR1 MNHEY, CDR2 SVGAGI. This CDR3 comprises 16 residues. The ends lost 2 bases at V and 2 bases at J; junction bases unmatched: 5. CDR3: CASSYLWTGDTDTQYF. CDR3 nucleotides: TGTGCCAGCAGTTACCTGTGGACAGGGGACACAGATACGCAGTATTTT.

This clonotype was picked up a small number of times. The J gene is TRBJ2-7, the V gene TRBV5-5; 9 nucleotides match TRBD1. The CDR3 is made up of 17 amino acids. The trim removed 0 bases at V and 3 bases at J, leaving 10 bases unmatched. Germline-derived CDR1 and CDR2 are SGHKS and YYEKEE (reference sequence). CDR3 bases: TGTGCCAGCAGCTTGGATCCCGGGACAGGGTCAGTCTACGAGCAGTACTTC. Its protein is CASSLDPGTGSVYEQYF.

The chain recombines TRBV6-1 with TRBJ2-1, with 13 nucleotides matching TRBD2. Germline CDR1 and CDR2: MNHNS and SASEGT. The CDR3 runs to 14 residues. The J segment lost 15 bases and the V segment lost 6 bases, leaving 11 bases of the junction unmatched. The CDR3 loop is CASSEGTSGGALFF. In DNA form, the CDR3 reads TGTGCCAGCAGCGAGGGTACTAGCGGGGGGGCCTTGTTCTTC.

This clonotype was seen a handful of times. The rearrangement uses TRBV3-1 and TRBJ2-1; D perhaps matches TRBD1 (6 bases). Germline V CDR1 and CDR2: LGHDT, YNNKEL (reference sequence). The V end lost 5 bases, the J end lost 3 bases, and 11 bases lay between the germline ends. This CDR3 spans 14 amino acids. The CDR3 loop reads CASSFEGDYNEQFF. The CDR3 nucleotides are TGTGCCAGCAGCTTTGAGGGGGACTACAATGAGCAGTTCTTC.

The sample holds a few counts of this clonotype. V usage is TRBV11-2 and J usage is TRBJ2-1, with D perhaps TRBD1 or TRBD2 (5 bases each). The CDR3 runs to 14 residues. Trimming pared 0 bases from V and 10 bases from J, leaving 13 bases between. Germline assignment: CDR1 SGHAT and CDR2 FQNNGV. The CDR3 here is CASSLELGVGEQFF. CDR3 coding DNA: TGTGCCAGCAGCTTAGAACTGGGGGTGGGGGAGCAGTTCTTC.